The subject of this entry is one T cell receptor (beta chain). Building of the TCR beta libraries involved iRepertoire HTBI primers and Arm-PCR of CDR3 regions. TCRdb re-called the multiplex PCR reads with MiXCR, one entry per CDR3 protein. This sample has about 560,000 distinct CDR3 sequences, with 16% found just once. This sample's time point: newly diagnosed GD, antithyroid drugs for less than 3 months. Making the TCR library involved RNA that had been extracted from PBMCs. The source of the sample is a study of regulatory T cells in long-lasting Graves disease. CDR1 and CDR2 (germline): DFQATT, SNEGSKA (reference sequence). CDR3 size: 13 residues. V lost 2 bases to trimming and J lost 7 bases, with 12 bases between them. The data were also submitted as part of a second study, on T cells in Graves' hyperthyroidism and ophthalmopathy. That study reports: The HTBI primer set was used in a first-round RT-PCR of the TCR CDR3.

This chain joins TRBV20-1 and TRBJ1-5, with D possibly matching TRBD1 (6 bases). The sample here was peripheral blood mononuclear cells (PBMCs), taken at new diagnosis, from a patient treated with antithyroid drugs. The receptor comes from a man aged 18 to 29 with Graves disease. The CDR3 is CSARKDRIQPQHF. The CDR3, as DNA: TGCAGTGCTAGAAAAGACAGGATCCAGCCCCAGCATTTT.